This passage covers 27 T cell receptor beta chains from one sample sequenced in a study of cytomegalovirus exposure and HLA in healthy donors. 60 Vbeta and 13 Jbeta primers were used in PCR. Libraries were prepared by immunoSEQ multiplex PCR; TCRdb keeps only in-frame clonotypes and omits some of them. The sample includes around 130,000 clones, around three fifths seen only once; the top ten take approximately 8%. The sample consisted of PBMCs. The receptors originated from a woman aged 40 to 50 in good health and CMV-seropositive.

The chain employs TRBV4-1 and TRBJ2-7; TRBD1 aligns across 8 bases. Germline V lookup: CDR1 MGHRA, CDR2 YSYEKL. The V gene end was trimmed by 0 bases and the J gene end by 12 bases; junction bases not matched to a gene: 16. The CDR3 totals 16 residues. Written as DNA, the CDR3 is TGCGCCAGCAGCCAAGATGTTACAGGGGGTTTAATAGGGGGGTACTTC. It specifies CASSQDVTGGLIGGYF.

In DNA, the CDR3 is TGTGCCAGCAGCCAGAACTATGGCTACACCTTC. This gives the protein CASSQNYGYTF. V gene TRBV5-6 combines with J gene TRBJ1-2; D uncertain. CDR3 length: 11 amino acids. The V end was cut by 4 bases, the J end by 2 bases, with 3 bases between. In germline, CDR1 is SGHDT, CDR2 YYEEEE.

V is TRBV28 and J is TRBJ2-7, with 8 nucleotides matching TRBD1. CDR1 and CDR2 from the germline V gene are MDHEN and SYDVKM. The CDR3 runs to 13 residues. V dropped 10 bases and J dropped 0; count of bases not matched to a gene: 5. This CDR3 reads CATQGQVSYEQYF. CDR3 bases: TGTGCCACCCAGGGACAGGTCTCCTACGAGCAGTACTTC.

There are a few counts of this clone. The rearrangement uses TRBV15 and TRBJ2-1, with D maybe TRBD1 (5 bases). In germline, CDR1 is LNHNV, CDR2 YYDKDF (reference sequence). Trimming cost V 5 bases and J 0 bases, with 8 bases left between them. The CDR3 extends over 14 amino acids. The CDR3 sequence: CATSGASSYNEQFF. The CDR3 coding sequence is TGTGCCACCAGCGGGGCCAGCTCCTACAATGAGCAGTTCTTC.

In DNA, the CDR3 is TGCGCCAGCAGCAAAACGACAGCCCAAGAGACCCAGTACTTC. It translates to CASSKTTAQETQYF. The chain joins TRBV5-1 to TRBJ2-5; TRBD1 might be the D (5 bases). The length of the CDR3 is 14 residues. Germline assignment: CDR1 SGHRS and CDR2 YFSETQ. With 4 bases removed from V and 1 base from J, the gap between germline ends came to 11 bases.

This clone has just a few counts. This sequence joins TRBV28 and TRBJ2-7; 8 bases match TRBD2. The CDR3 length is 18 residues. V dropped 5 bases and J dropped 0; count of bases not matched to a gene: 15. The V gene's germline CDR1 is MDHEN and CDR2 SYDVKM. CDR3 amino acids: CASSPPPLAGPSSYEQYF. CDR3 nucleotide sequence: TGTGCCAGCAGTCCTCCCCCTCTAGCGGGTCCGAGCTCCTACGAGCAGTACTTC.

This chain links TRBV4-2 with TRBJ1-2, with TRBD1 matching 7 bases. The CDR3 runs to 14 residues. CDR1 and CDR2 from the germline V gene are LGHNA and YNFKEQ. V shed 3 bases, J shed 6 bases, and the junction held 7 bases outside the gene matches. The CDR3 sequence is CASSQIQGNNGYTF. CDR3 bases: TGTGCCAGCAGCCAGATACAGGGGAATAATGGCTACACCTTC.

The J gene is TRBJ2-3, the V gene TRBV7-2; TRBD2 aligns across 9 bases. From germline, CDR1 is SGHTA and CDR2 FQGNSA. The trim removed 5 bases at V and 7 bases at J, leaving 16 bases unmatched. The CDR3 sequence is 17 residues long. CDR3 DNA sequence: TGTGCCAGCAGCCGCGATTCCCTAGCGGGGCCTCCGAATACGCAGTATTTT. The encoded protein is CASSRDSLAGPPNTQYF.

The chain recombines TRBV11-3 with TRBJ2-7; possibly TRBD1 for D (6 bases). V lost 4 bases and J 2 bases, leaving 12 bases between the germline ends. The germline V gene encodes CDR1 SGHNT and CDR2 YENEEA. CDR3 length: 14 residues. DNA for the CDR3: TGTGCCAGCAGCTCTTTAGACAGGCCCTACGAGCAGTACTTC. The encoded protein is CASSSLDRPYEQYF.

This chain uses TRBV5-4 with TRBJ2-5, with 9 bases lining up with TRBD1. The CDR3 has 16 amino acids. Losses at the gene ends were 3 bases for V and 5 bases for J; bases not matched to a gene: 11. From germline, CDR1 is SGHNT and CDR2 YYREEE (reference sequence). As DNA, the CDR3 is TGTGCCAGCAGCTCCAGGGGACAGGGCTGGGTTGAGACCCAGTACTTC. The encoded protein is CASSSRGQGWVETQYF. Variable domain in full (rest from reference TRBV5-4 and TRBJ2-5): ETGVTQSPTHLIKTRGQQVTLRCSSQSGHNTVSWYQQALGQGPQFIFQYYREEENGRGNFPPRFSGLQFPNYSSELNVNALELDDSALYLCASSSRGQGWVETQYFGPGTRLLVL.

This clone was picked up one time. The chain couples TRBV1 to TRBJ2-7; TRBD1 is taken as the D call from the table, unchecked against the DNA. TRBV1 has pseudogene status. The CDR3 consists of 17 residues. CDR3 DNA: TGCACCAGCAGCCAAGATCCATCGGCGGCAGGGTCTGACGAGCAGTACTTC. Amino acid sequence: CTSSQDPSAAGSDEQYF.

This chain connects TRBV5-1 to TRBJ2-5; 11 bases fit TRBD1. J gave up 4 bases and V 4 bases, and 30 bases lay outside the gene matches. The CDR3 is made up of 23 amino acids. Germline loops: CDR1 SGHRS, CDR2 YFSETQ. CDR3 DNA sequence: TGCGCCAGCAGCACGGCCGGGACAGGGGGTAGAGGCTCGACGCAGGCAGCCCGAGAGACCCAGTACTTC. This sequence encodes CASSTAGTGGRGSTQAARETQYF.

The V gene is TRBV5-1, the J gene TRBJ2-7; D is possibly TRBD1 (6 bases). V lost 3 bases and J 3 bases, leaving 19 bases between the germline ends. This CDR3 comprises 16 residues. CDR1 and CDR2 (germline): SGHRS, YFSETQ. DNA for the CDR3: TGCGCCAGCAGCTCGAAGGGACGGACAGACGACTACGAGCAGTACTTC. Its protein product is CASSSKGRTDDYEQYF.

V is TRBV30 and J is TRBJ2-7; D is perhaps TRBD1 (6 bases). Deletions cut 2 bases from V and 2 bases from J, with 13 bases between. Germline assignment: CDR1 GTSNPN and CDR2 SVGIG (reference sequence). This CDR3 spans 14 amino acids. CDR3 loop: CAWSPGTPTYEQYF. Written as DNA, the CDR3 is TGTGCCTGGAGTCCAGGGACACCCACCTACGAGCAGTACTTC. Full variable domain (missing parts from reference TRBV30 and TRBJ2-7): SQTIHQWPATLVQPVGSPLSLECTVEGTSNPNLYWYRQAAGRGLQLLFYSVGIGQISSEVPQNLSASRPQDRQFILSSKKLLLSDSGFYLCAWSPGTPTYEQYFGPGTRLTVT.

This rearrangement joins TRBV6-5 to TRBJ1-2; 7 positions agree with TRBD1. The CDR3 extends over 13 amino acids. Looked up from germline, CDR1 is MNHEY and CDR2 is SVGAGI. V trimming: 7 bases; J trimming: 8 bases; junction bases outside the gene matches: 10. The CDR3 is CASTLGGAWGYTF. CDR3 DNA sequence: TGTGCCAGCACCCTAGGGGGCGCATGGGGCTACACCTTC.

The chain carries TRBV6-5 and TRBJ2-2; 9 positions match TRBD2. Germline assignment: CDR1 MNHEY and CDR2 SVGAGI. J was trimmed by 6 bases and V by 7 bases; bases with no gene match: 3. CDR3 size: 13 residues. Written as DNA, the CDR3 is TGTGCCAGCAACAGCGGGGGGCCCGGGGAGCTGTTTTTT. The encoded protein is CASNSGGPGELFF.

The chain has TRBV7-2 and TRBJ2-2; D not resolved. This CDR3 comprises 12 residues. The V end was cut by 5 bases, the J end by 5 bases, with 6 bases between. Per germline, CDR1 SGHTA and CDR2 FQGNSA. The CDR3 DNA is TGTGCCAGCAGCCCTTTTACCGGGGAGCTGTTTTTT. Encoded protein: CASSPFTGELFF. Variable domain in full (rest from reference TRBV7-2 and TRBJ2-2): GAGVSQSPSNKVTEKGKDVELRCDPISGHTALYWYRQSLGQGLEFLIYFQGNSAPDKSGLPSDRFSAERTGGSVSTLTIQRTQQEDSAVYLCASSPFTGELFFGEGSRLTVL.

The chain employs TRBV29-1 and TRBJ2-1, with D possibly being TRBD1 (9 bases). Between the trimmed V and J ends, which lost 0 bases and 6 bases, there was a span of 21 bases. Germline V lookup: CDR1 SQVTM, CDR2 ANQGSEA. The CDR3 is made up of 17 amino acids. The CDR3 sequence is CSVEDRGGQGRRNEQFF. CDR3 nucleotides: TGCAGCGTTGAAGATCGGGGGGGACAGGGACGGCGCAATGAGCAGTTCTTC.

This clone was seen more than once but under ten times. The J gene is TRBJ2-6, the V gene TRBV6-4, with a tentative D call TRBD1 (6 bases). The CDR3 is 18 amino acids. The germline gives CDR1 MRHNA, CDR2 SNTAGT. Deletions cut 6 bases from V and 0 bases from J, with 18 bases between. The CDR3 reads CASSPYADSVSGANVLTF. CDR3 coding DNA: TGTGCCAGCAGCCCATATGCGGACAGTGTCTCTGGGGCCAACGTCCTGACTTTC.

This sequence joins TRBV19 and TRBJ2-7, with D maybe TRBD1 (6 bases). Germline values: CDR1 LNHDA, CDR2 SQIVND (reference sequence). Trimming shortened V by 11 bases and J by 0 bases, and 11 bases separated the two germline ends. This CDR3 is 12 amino acids long. The CDR3 is CASEDSSYEQYF. Written as DNA, the CDR3 is TGTGCCTCAGAGGACAGCTCCTACGAGCAGTACTTC. The entire variable domain, with the rest obtained from reference TRBV19 and TRBJ2-7, is as follows: DGGITQSPKYLFRKEGQNVTLSCEQNLNHDAMYWYRQDPGQGLRLIYYSQIVNDFQKGDIAEGYSVSREKKESFPLTVTSAQKNPTAFYLCASEDSSYEQYFGPGTRLTVT.

The genes are TRBV30 and TRBJ1-2; D is ambiguous. The germline V gene has CDR1 GTSNPN and CDR2 SVGIG (reference sequence). There are 14 residues in the CDR3. V was cut by 2 bases and J by 5 bases, with 15 bases left in between. The CDR3 nucleotides read TGTGCCTGGAGTCCCCCGGGTAGGAGGTATGGCTACACCTTC. Amino acid sequence: CAWSPPGRRYGYTF.

The V call is TRBV4-2, the J call TRBJ2-1, with D unclear. The CDR3 sequence is 13 residues long. Trimming removed 0 bases from V and 9 bases from J, with 9 bases in between. Germline loops: CDR1 LGHNA, CDR2 YNFKEQ. The DNA of the CDR3 is TGTGCCAGCAGCCAAGATTTTTCGGGTGAGCAGTTCTTC. Translated: CASSQDFSGEQFF.

This clone occurred a few times. This chain joins TRBV18 and TRBJ2-3; 7 bases agree with TRBD2. The CDR3 is made up of 16 amino acids. The germline V gene encodes CDR1 KGHSH and CDR2 LQKENI. V lost 4 bases and J lost 2; bases outside the gene matches: 9. The DNA for the CDR3 is TGTGCCAGCTCACAAGCTAGCGGAGGGTTCACAGATACGCAGTATTTT. It yields the protein CASSQASGGFTDTQYF.

The gene calls are TRBV28 and TRBJ2-3; 8 bases fit TRBD2. CDR1 and CDR2 (germline): MDHEN, SYDVKM. The CDR3 has 15 amino acids. J was trimmed by 5 bases and V by 5 bases; bases with no gene match: 9. The DNA of the CDR3 is TGTGCCAGCAGTACCATAGCGGGAATTATAGATACGCAGTATTTT. This gives the protein CASSTIAGIIDTQYF.

The chain uses TRBV15 and TRBJ2-2; tentatively, D is TRBD2 (5 bases). Germline CDR1 is LNHNV and CDR2 is YYDKDF (reference sequence). V was cut by 1 base and J by 5 bases, with 8 bases left in between. This CDR3 contains 14 residues. The CDR3 is CATSRVLGTGELFF. CDR3 coding DNA: TGTGCCACCAGCAGAGTACTAGGGACCGGGGAGCTGTTTTTT.

The rearrangement uses TRBV13 and TRBJ1-3; TRBD1 agrees at 8 bases. This CDR3 contains 16 residues. Germline V CDR1 and CDR2: PRHDT, FYEKMQ (reference sequence). With 5 bases clipped from V and 0 bases from J, the junction kept 6 bases outside the gene matches. The CDR3 loop reads CASSTWTGSSGNTIYF. In DNA form, the CDR3 reads TGTGCCAGCAGCACTTGGACAGGGAGCTCTGGAAACACCATATATTTT. Full variable domain (missing parts from reference TRBV13 and TRBJ1-3): AAGVIQSPRHLIKEKRETATLKCYPIPRHDTVYWYQQGPGQDPQFLISFYEKMQSDKGSIPDRFSAQQFSDYHSELNMSSLELGDSALYFCASSTWTGSSGNTIYFGEGSWLTVV.

The chain uses TRBV7-9 and TRBJ2-3; D unresolved. Germline V lookup: CDR1 SEHNR, CDR2 FQNEAQ (reference sequence). V was cut by 1 base and J by 3 bases, with 8 bases left in between. The CDR3 has 14 amino acids. CDR3 in amino acids: CASSLGAYTDTQYF. The CDR3 DNA reads as TGTGCCAGCAGCTTAGGGGCCTATACAGATACGCAGTATTTT.